A selection of T cell receptor beta chains follows, all from one sample in a study of Ad26.COV2.S vaccination and SARS-CoV-2 variants. Using immunoSEQ multiplex PCR, the repertoire was profiled, and TCRdb retains in-frame clones only, with some absent. The sample carries 250,000 to 300,000 clones, 70% to 90% recorded once. The sample here was peripheral blood, taken in a trial of Ad26.COV2.S vaccine versus placebo. Receptor source: a person between 18 and 65 years old who received the Ad26.COV2.S COVID-19 vaccine or a placebo. The conserved cysteine and the conserved F or W are not part of the CDR3 here.

j_call	v_call	cdr3_aa
TRBJ2-7	TRBV19	ASTSRRDSYEQY
TRBJ2-2	TRBV11-3	ASSQDDCRELF
TRBJ1-2	TRBV6-5	ASSLDGQFTYDYT
TRBJ2-7	TRBV6-2/TRBV6-3	ASSYSPRWSPYYEQY
TRBJ1-4	TRBV30	AWSISWAQREKLF
TRBJ2-1	TRBV12-5	ASGLVRFWGGLAGGDRRDEQF
TRBJ1-1	TRBV6-5	ASSYSNQGEAF
TRBJ2-7	TRBV7-8	ASSLLGQGAAYEQY
TRBJ2-5	TRBV6-5	ASTGPEETQY
TRBJ2-1	TRBV12-3/TRBV12-4	ASSLGLAGF
TRBJ1-2	TRBV4-3	ASSQESYTDHYGYT
TRBJ2-1	TRBV27	ASSLSVGPWTNEQF
TRBJ2-1	TRBV5-1	ASSSPGTFNEQF
TRBJ2-7	TRBV24-1	ATSYGPLSSYEQY
TRBJ2-1	TRBV3-1/TRBV3-2	ASSQGLAVPHTYNEQF
TRBJ1-2	TRBV3-1/TRBV3-2	ASSQDIAGGDGYT
TRBJ1-2	TRBV6-5	ASSYGQGNYGYT
TRBJ1-4	TRBV6-5	ASSPGGTGGEKLF
TRBJ1-2	TRBV29-1	SGGDSANYGYT
TRBJ2-3	TRBV2	ASSPGTFADTQY
TRBJ2-1	TRBV30	AWSRDSSYNEQF
TRBJ1-1	TRBV19	ASRRSSGLQNTEAF
TRBJ2-6	TRBV24-1	ATSDSGSGANVLT
TRBJ1-1	TRBV3-1/TRBV3-2	ASSRGGTDTEAF
TRBJ1-1	TRBV4-1	ASSQLYLNTEAF
TRBJ2-2	TRBV5-1	ASSYGQATGELF
TRBJ1-1	TRBV10-3	AIRSTGGPNTEAF
TRBJ1-2	TRBV6-2/TRBV6-3	ASSAGANLYGYT
TRBJ2-5	TRBV27	ASSPGQGGIETQY
TRBJ1-1	TRBV5-1	ASSPGGGGTEAF
TRBJ2-3	TRBV27	ASSLKLQSTDTQY